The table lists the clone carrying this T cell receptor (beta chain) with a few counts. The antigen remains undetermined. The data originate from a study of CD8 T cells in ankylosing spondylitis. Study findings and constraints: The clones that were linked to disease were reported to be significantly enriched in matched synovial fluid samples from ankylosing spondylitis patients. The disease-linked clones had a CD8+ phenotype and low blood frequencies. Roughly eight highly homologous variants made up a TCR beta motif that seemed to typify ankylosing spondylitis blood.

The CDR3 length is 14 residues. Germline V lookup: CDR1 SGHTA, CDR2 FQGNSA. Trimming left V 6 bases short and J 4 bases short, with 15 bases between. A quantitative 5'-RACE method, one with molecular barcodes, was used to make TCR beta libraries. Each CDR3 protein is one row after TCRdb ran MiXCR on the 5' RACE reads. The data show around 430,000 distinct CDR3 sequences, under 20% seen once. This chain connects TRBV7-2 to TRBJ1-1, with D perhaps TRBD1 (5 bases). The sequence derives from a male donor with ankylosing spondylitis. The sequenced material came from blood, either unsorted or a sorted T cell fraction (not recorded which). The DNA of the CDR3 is TGTGCCAGCAGTTTGCAGGGTCGCGGCACTGAAGCTTTCTTT. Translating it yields CASSLQGRGTEAFF.